The following is a T cell receptor beta chain sequence with its context. These data originate in a study of monozygotic twins with inflammatory bowel disease. Per the germline V gene, CDR1 is DFQATT and CDR2 is SNEGSKA (reference sequence). The CDR3 covers 14 residues. Starting material for each TCR library was around 4,000 ng of total RNA. TCRdb reprocessed the 5' RACE reads, with one entry per CDR3 protein and no DNA. Recorded for this sample: more than 75,000 distinct CDR3 sequences. This chain links TRBV20-1 with TRBJ2-1; as DNA is missing, the TRBD1 call by TCRdb cannot be tested. Sequencing was carried out using blood. The sequence came from a human donor with ulcerative colitis or Crohn's disease, or a healthy co-twin of an affected twin (not recorded which). The CDR3 here is CSANRGRSYNEQFF.